These T cell receptor beta chains were read from a single sample in a study of T cells in Graves' hyperthyroidism and ophthalmopathy. TCRdb used MiXCR to reprocess the multiplex PCR reads, holding one entry per CDR3 protein. The data hold hundreds of thousands of distinct CDR3 sequences, with 20% to 25% observed a single time. The sample taken for sequencing was blood. All receptors derive from a man aged 50 to 60 with Graves' hyperthyroidism. CDR3s include the opening cysteine and the closing phenylalanine or tryptophan. D genes are given only for firm matches. Clone size is shown for a subset of rows, as once, few, many or a class of expanded clone.

size: many
D: -
V: TRBV6-1
J: TRBJ1-1
CDR3: CATGRRADMNTEAFF
DNA: TGTGCCACAGGTAGACGGGCAGACATGAACACTGAAGCTTTCTTT

size: many
D: -
V: TRBV2
J: TRBJ2-7
CDR3: CASSEATARDYEQYF
DNA: TGTGCCAGCAGTGAAGCTACAGCCCGAGACTACGAGCAGTACTTC

size: few
D: -
V: TRBV20-1
J: TRBJ2-3
CDR3: CSASGTLDTQYF
DNA: TGCAGTGCTTCCGGGACACTAGATACGCAGTATTTT

size: -
D: TRBD1
V: TRBV27
J: TRBJ2-7
CDR3: CASRLETGVREQYF
DNA: TGTGCCAGCAGATTGGAGACAGGGGTTCGGGAGCAGTACTTC

size: -
D: -
V: TRBV28
J: TRBJ1-6
CDR3: CASSGGGFSGSHFNSPLHF
DNA: TGTGCCAGCAGCGGGGGGGGATTTTCAGGGAGCCACTTTAATTCACCCCTCCACTTT

size: few
D: -
V: TRBV12-3/TRBV12-4
J: TRBJ1-3
CDR3: CASSPTAGRNSGNTIYF
DNA: TGTGCCAGCAGCCCTACCGCCGGACGGAACTCTGGAAACACCATATATTTT

size: many
D: -
V: TRBV11-1
J: TRBJ2-3
CDR3: CASSSTNSRTDTQYF
DNA: TGTGCCAGCAGCTCGACCAATTCCCGCACAGATACGCAGTATTTT

size: few
D: TRBD2
V: TRBV6-1
J: TRBJ2-2
CDR3: CASTGTSEWTGELFF
DNA: TGTGCCAGCACCGGGACTAGCGAATGGACCGGGGAGCTGTTTTTT

size: many
D: -
V: TRBV6-1
J: TRBJ2-5
CDR3: CASSARPQETQYF
DNA: TGTGCCAGCAGTGCACGGCCTCAAGAGACCCAGTACTTC

size: many
D: -
V: TRBV2
J: TRBJ2-5
CDR3: CASSVGQETQYF
DNA: TGTGCCAGCAGTGTTGGACAAGAGACCCAGTACTTC

size: -
D: TRBD2
V: TRBV20-1
J: TRBJ2-3
CDR3: CSARDLAGVPDTQYF
DNA: TGCAGTGCTAGAGATCTAGCGGGAGTGCCAGATACGCAGTATTTT

size: -
D: TRBD2
V: TRBV5-1
J: TRBJ2-2
CDR3: CASSWGLAGRAGELFF
DNA: TGCGCCAGCAGCTGGGGACTAGCGGGAAGGGCCGGGGAGCTGTTTTTT

size: many
D: TRBD1
V: TRBV3-1
J: TRBJ2-1
CDR3: CASSIQGGNEQFF
DNA: TGTGCCAGCAGCATACAGGGGGGTAATGAGCAGTTCTTC

size: -
D: -
V: TRBV19
J: TRBJ2-2
CDR3: CASSIEGRAAGELFF
DNA: TGTGCCAGTAGTATAGAGGGCAGGGCGGCCGGGGAGCTGTTTTTT

size: -
D: -
V: TRBV5-1
J: TRBJ2-1
CDR3: CASSLAGSPEGNEQFF
DNA: TGCGCCAGCAGCTTGGCCGGATCTCCGGAGGGCAATGAGCAGTTCTTC

size: few
D: -
V: TRBV3-1
J: TRBJ1-3
CDR3: CASSPGRASGNTIYF
DNA: TGTGCCAGCAGCCCCGGTCGGGCCTCTGGAAACACCATATATTTT

size: -
D: TRBD1
V: TRBV5-4
J: TRBJ1-2
CDR3: CASSLTGDSGGYTF
DNA: TGTGCCAGCAGCCTCACAGGGGATTCTGGTGGCTACACCTTC

size: -
D: -
V: TRBV7-2
J: TRBJ2-7
CDR3: CASSPDAPYEQYF
DNA: TGTGCCAGCAGCCCGGACGCCCCCTACGAGCAGTACTTC

size: -
D: TRBD2
V: TRBV19
J: TRBJ2-5
CDR3: CASIQCRGDRETQYF
DNA: TGTGCCAGTATTCAGTGTCGGGGGGACCGGGAGACCCAGTACTTC

size: -
D: -
V: TRBV7-3
J: TRBJ2-1
CDR3: CASSHTQGSYNEQFF
DNA: TGTGCCAGCAGCCATACCCAGGGATCCTACAATGAGCAGTTCTTC

size: few
D: -
V: TRBV28
J: TRBJ2-2
CDR3: CASGGSALGTGELFF
DNA: TGTGCCAGCGGGGGATCGGCTTTAGGCACCGGGGAGCTGTTTTTT

size: many
D: -
V: TRBV6-1
J: TRBJ2-5
CDR3: CASSDWDKETQYF
DNA: TGTGCCAGCAGTGATTGGGACAAAGAGACCCAGTACTTC

size: -
D: TRBD2
V: TRBV11-2
J: TRBJ2-7
CDR3: CASSLGRGAREQYF
DNA: TGTGCCAGCAGCTTGGGGCGGGGGGCGCGGGAGCAGTACTTC

size: -
D: -
V: TRBV6-1
J: TRBJ1-6
CDR3: CASSEGAQGNSPLHF
DNA: TGTGCCAGCAGTGAAGGAGCCCAGGGTAATTCACCCCTCCACTTT

size: -
D: TRBD1
V: TRBV19
J: TRBJ2-1
CDR3: CASSGQAGFWEQFF
DNA: TGTGCCAGTAGTGGACAGGCTGGCTTTTGGGAGCAGTTCTTC

size: few
D: -
V: TRBV29-1
J: TRBJ1-5
CDR3: CSVRKGSNQPQHF
DNA: TGCAGCGTTCGAAAGGGGAGCAATCAGCCCCAGCATTTT

size: few
D: -
V: TRBV18
J: TRBJ2-3
CDR3: CASSPLVADTQYF
DNA: TGTGCCAGCTCACCACTCGTCGCGGATACGCAGTATTTT

size: -
D: -
V: TRBV7-3
J: TRBJ2-1
CDR3: CASSLTYGGLEQFF
DNA: TGTGCCAGCAGCTTAACGTATGGGGGGCTTGAGCAGTTCTTC

size: -
D: -
V: TRBV5-1
J: TRBJ2-5
CDR3: CASSLAFGLQETQYF
DNA: TGCGCCAGCAGCTTGGCCTTCGGACTCCAAGAGACCCAGTACTTC